A selection of T cell receptor beta chains follows, all from one sample in a study of regulatory T cells in long-lasting Graves disease. Via MiXCR, TCRdb re-called the multiplex PCR reads, giving one row per CDR3 protein. Here the sample spans about 440,000 distinct CDR3 sequences, around 17% being singletons. This same sample was also part of a study on T cells in Graves' hyperthyroidism and ophthalmopathy.

The sample consisted of peripheral blood mononuclear cells (PBMCs), taken at new diagnosis, from a patient treated with antithyroid drugs. These receptors were obtained from a woman in her twenties or thirties with Graves disease. Both conserved end residues are part of each CDR3. The order of the fields is D gene, V gene, clone size, J gene, CDR3 DNA, CDR3 protein. The D gene is left open where the match is weak. Clone size is given for some rows only: seen once, a few or many times, or a class if the clone is expanded.

D gene: TRBD2
V gene: TRBV27
clone size: many
J gene: TRBJ2-3
CDR3 DNA: TGTGCCAGCAGTTTTCGCGGGAGAGGCCCAGATACGCAGTATTTT
CDR3 protein: CASSFRGRGPDTQYF

D gene: .
V gene: TRBV4-1
clone size: .
J gene: TRBJ1-4
CDR3 DNA: TGCGCCAGCAGCCAAGAGGTGGGGGCCGTTAATGAAAATCTGTTTTTT
CDR3 protein: CASSQEVGAVNENLFF

D gene: .
V gene: TRBV30
clone size: many
J gene: TRBJ1-5
CDR3 DNA: TGTGCCTGGACGGAGGATAGCAATCAGCCCCAGCATTTT
CDR3 protein: CAWTEDSNQPQHF

D gene: .
V gene: TRBV20-1
clone size: few
J gene: TRBJ2-3
CDR3 DNA: TGCAGTGCTAGCGGACTCCATTATGGCACAGATACGCAGTATTTT
CDR3 protein: CSASGLHYGTDTQYF

D gene: .
V gene: TRBV12-3/TRBV12-4
clone size: many
J gene: TRBJ1-2
CDR3 DNA: TGTGCCAGCAGAAGCGCGACTGGCTACACCTTC
CDR3 protein: CASRSATGYTF

D gene: .
V gene: TRBV9
clone size: .
J gene: TRBJ2-1
CDR3 DNA: TGTGCCAGCAGCGTATCAAGGGGTGGGTACAATGAGCAGTTCTTC
CDR3 protein: CASSVSRGGYNEQFF

D gene: .
V gene: TRBV7-6
clone size: .
J gene: TRBJ2-3
CDR3 DNA: TGTGCCAGCAGCTTAGGCCAGGCTGGAGCAGATACGCAGTATTTT
CDR3 protein: CASSLGQAGADTQYF

D gene: .
V gene: TRBV5-4
clone size: many
J gene: TRBJ2-5
CDR3 DNA: TGTGCCAGCAGCCGGCGACTAGACGGGGAGACCCAGTACTTC
CDR3 protein: CASSRRLDGETQYF

D gene: .
V gene: TRBV27
clone size: many
J gene: TRBJ1-1
CDR3 DNA: TGTGCCAGCCTCACCGGGGCGGGGACTGAAGCTTTCTTT
CDR3 protein: CASLTGAGTEAFF

D gene: .
V gene: TRBV20-1
clone size: many
J gene: TRBJ1-1
CDR3 DNA: TGCAGTGCGACCGATAAGAACACTGAAGCTTTCTTT
CDR3 protein: CSATDKNTEAFF

D gene: .
V gene: TRBV7-9
clone size: .
J gene: TRBJ1-4
CDR3 DNA: TGTGCCAGCAGCTTCGCAGGTAGTAATGAAAAACTGTTTTTT
CDR3 protein: CASSFAGSNEKLFF

D gene: .
V gene: TRBV11-3
clone size: few
J gene: TRBJ2-1
CDR3 DNA: TGTGCCAGCAGCTTAGGACGGGATTATGAGCAGTTCTTC
CDR3 protein: CASSLGRDYEQFF

D gene: .
V gene: TRBV28
clone size: .
J gene: TRBJ2-6
CDR3 DNA: TGTGCCACTACAGGTCTCTCTGGGGCCAACGTCCTGACTTTC
CDR3 protein: CATTGLSGANVLTF

D gene: .
V gene: TRBV11-3
clone size: many
J gene: TRBJ2-1
CDR3 DNA: TGTGCCAGCAGCAGGGGGGGGGCGCAGTTCTTC
CDR3 protein: CASSRGGAQFF

D gene: .
V gene: TRBV28
clone size: many
J gene: TRBJ1-1
CDR3 DNA: TGTGCCAGCAGTCCTCCGGGCGACACTGAAGCTTTCTTT
CDR3 protein: CASSPPGDTEAFF

D gene: .
V gene: TRBV5-1
clone size: .
J gene: TRBJ2-6
CDR3 DNA: TGTGCCGCCCGGCGCATTGGGGCCAACGTCCTGACTTTC
CDR3 protein: CAARRIGANVLTF

D gene: TRBD2
V gene: TRBV7-9
clone size: many
J gene: TRBJ2-7
CDR3 DNA: TGTGCCAGCAGCTTCCCGCTAGCGGCGGTAGCGGGCGAGCAGTACTTC
CDR3 protein: CASSFPLAAVAGEQYF

D gene: TRBD2
V gene: TRBV20-1
clone size: .
J gene: TRBJ2-1
CDR3 DNA: TGCAGTGCCAAAGAGGTGGGAGGGCGAAAGTTTTCCTATGAGCAGTTCTTC
CDR3 protein: CSAKEVGGRKFSYEQFF

D gene: TRBD2
V gene: TRBV6-1
clone size: few
J gene: TRBJ2-7
CDR3 DNA: TGTGCCAGCAGACTAGCGGGAGATCCGCCCGAGCAGTACTTC
CDR3 protein: CASRLAGDPPEQYF

D gene: .
V gene: TRBV10-3
clone size: many
J gene: TRBJ2-3
CDR3 DNA: TGTGCCATCCGGACAGTCTCCACAGATACGCAGTATTTT
CDR3 protein: CAIRTVSTDTQYF

D gene: TRBD1
V gene: TRBV20-1
clone size: many
J gene: TRBJ2-4
CDR3 DNA: TGCAGTGCTAGGGAACCGACAGGGGCCAAAAACATTCAGTACTTC
CDR3 protein: CSAREPTGAKNIQYF

D gene: TRBD2
V gene: TRBV12-3/TRBV12-4
clone size: .
J gene: TRBJ2-1
CDR3 DNA: TGTGCCGGCAGGCTCGCAGCGGGAGTACGGAATGAGCAGTTCTTC
CDR3 protein: CAGRLAAGVRNEQFF

D gene: .
V gene: TRBV7-2
clone size: many
J gene: TRBJ2-7
CDR3 DNA: TGTGCCAGCAGCTTAGTGGGTGATCCTCGCTACGAGCAGTACTTC
CDR3 protein: CASSLVGDPRYEQYF

D gene: .
V gene: TRBV6-1
clone size: .
J gene: TRBJ2-7
CDR3 DNA: TGTGCCAGCAGGCCCCCCGGGACGGGGACCTACGAGCAGTACTTC
CDR3 protein: CASRPPGTGTYEQYF

D gene: .
V gene: TRBV7-9
clone size: many
J gene: TRBJ2-5
CDR3 DNA: TGTGCCAGCAGTTCCGCCAGAGGAGAGACCCAGTACTTC
CDR3 protein: CASSSARGETQYF

D gene: TRBD1
V gene: TRBV20-1
clone size: many
J gene: TRBJ2-1
CDR3 DNA: TGCAGTGCCCTCAGGACAGGGGGCTTCAATGAGCAGTTCTTC
CDR3 protein: CSALRTGGFNEQFF

D gene: .
V gene: TRBV5-1
clone size: many
J gene: TRBJ2-1
CDR3 DNA: TGCGCCAGCATCGGGGGCGTACATGAGCAGTTCTTC
CDR3 protein: CASIGGVHEQFF

D gene: .
V gene: TRBV6-9
clone size: few
J gene: TRBJ2-4
CDR3 DNA: TGTGCCAGCAGTTACATAGGGAAAAACATTCAGTACTTC
CDR3 protein: CASSYIGKNIQYF

D gene: TRBD1
V gene: TRBV6-2/TRBV6-3
clone size: many
J gene: TRBJ2-7
CDR3 DNA: TGTGCCAGCAGTTACTACGGGACAGAGTACGAGCAGTACTTC
CDR3 protein: CASSYYGTEYEQYF

D gene: TRBD1
V gene: TRBV28
clone size: many
J gene: TRBJ2-7
CDR3 DNA: TGTGCCAGCAGCAACAGGGGCATCTACGAGCAGTACTTC
CDR3 protein: CASSNRGIYEQYF

D gene: .
V gene: TRBV19
clone size: .
J gene: TRBJ2-1
CDR3 DNA: TGTGCCAGTAGCCCCTCGGGGCCGTCTCATGAGCAGTTCTTC
CDR3 protein: CASSPSGPSHEQFF

D gene: TRBD1
V gene: TRBV6-2/TRBV6-3
clone size: .
J gene: TRBJ1-2
CDR3 DNA: TGTGCCAGCATTGAAAGGGACAGGGACGGCTATGGCTACACCTTC
CDR3 protein: CASIERDRDGYGYTF